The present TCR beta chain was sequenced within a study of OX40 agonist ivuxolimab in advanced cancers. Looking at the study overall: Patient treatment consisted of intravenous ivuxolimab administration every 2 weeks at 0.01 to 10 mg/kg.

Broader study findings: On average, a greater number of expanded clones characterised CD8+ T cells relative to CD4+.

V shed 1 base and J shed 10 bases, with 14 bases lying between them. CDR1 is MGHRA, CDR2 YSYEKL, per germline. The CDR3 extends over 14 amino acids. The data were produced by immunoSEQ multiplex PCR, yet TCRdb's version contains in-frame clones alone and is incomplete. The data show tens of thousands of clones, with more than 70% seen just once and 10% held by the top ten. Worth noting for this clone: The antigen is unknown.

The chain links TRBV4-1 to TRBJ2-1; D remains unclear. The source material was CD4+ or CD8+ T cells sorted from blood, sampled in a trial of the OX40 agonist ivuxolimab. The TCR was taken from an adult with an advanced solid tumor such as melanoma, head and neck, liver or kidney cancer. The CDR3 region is CASSQVTALKEQFF. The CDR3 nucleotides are TGCGCCAGCAGCCAAGTAACTGCCTTGAAGGAGCAGTTCTTC.